This T cell receptor (beta chain) was sequenced for a study of blood T cell repertoires in COVID-19. Across the whole study: Donors in the United States, Italy and Spain gave samples during acute or convalescent COVID-19. Nucleic acid was either cDNA or gDNA, and it came from T cells, B-cell-depleted T cells, or PBMCs.

Enrolment of Seattle patients took place during active infection, and they were followed longitudinally. V gave up 0 bases and J gave up 7 bases; unmatched junction bases: 6. Germline V lookup: CDR1 LNHNV, CDR2 YYDKDF (reference sequence). The CDR3 length is 15 residues. As handled by the study authors: Estimation of nucleated cell counts relied on the amplification of reference gene primers. Profiling relied on immunoSEQ multiplex PCR, and the TCRdb table lists in-frame clones only, not all of them. That table furnishes V, J and clone size, whereas the DNA furnished D and trimming. The sample includes 200,000 to 250,000 clones, about 88% of them seen just once.

This TCR was recovered from a woman in her 50s with COVID-19, enrolled during active disease. The sample was peripheral blood. The rearrangement uses TRBV15 and TRBJ1-5; 7 positions agree with TRBD1. This CDR3 is CATSRETGAIQPQHF. The CDR3 DNA follows: TGTGCCACCAGCAGAGAAACAGGGGCGATACAGCCCCAGCATTTT. Based on the CDR3 plus reference TRBV15 and TRBJ1-5, the full variable domain is DAMVIQNPRYQVTQFGKPVTLSCSQTLNHNVMYWYQQKSSQAPKLLFHYYDKDFNNEADTPDNFQSRRPNTSFCFLDIRSPGLGDTAMYLCATSRETGAIQPQHFGDGTRLSIL.